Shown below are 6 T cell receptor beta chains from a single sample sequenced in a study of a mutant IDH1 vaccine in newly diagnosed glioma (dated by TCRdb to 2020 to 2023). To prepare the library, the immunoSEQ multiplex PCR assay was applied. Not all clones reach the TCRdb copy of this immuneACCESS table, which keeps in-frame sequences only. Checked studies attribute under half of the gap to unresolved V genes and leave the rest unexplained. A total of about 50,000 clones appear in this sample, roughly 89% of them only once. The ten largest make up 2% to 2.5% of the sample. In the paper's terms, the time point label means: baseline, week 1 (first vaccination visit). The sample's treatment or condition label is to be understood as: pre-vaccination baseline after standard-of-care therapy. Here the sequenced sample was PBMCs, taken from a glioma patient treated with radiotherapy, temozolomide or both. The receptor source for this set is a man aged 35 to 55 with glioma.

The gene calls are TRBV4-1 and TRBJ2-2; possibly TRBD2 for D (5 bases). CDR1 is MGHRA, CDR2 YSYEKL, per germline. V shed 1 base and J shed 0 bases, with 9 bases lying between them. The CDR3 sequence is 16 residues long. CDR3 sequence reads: CASSQGADSNTGELFF. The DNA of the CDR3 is TGCGCCAGCAGCCAAGGAGCGGACTCGAACACCGGGGAGCTGTTTTTT.

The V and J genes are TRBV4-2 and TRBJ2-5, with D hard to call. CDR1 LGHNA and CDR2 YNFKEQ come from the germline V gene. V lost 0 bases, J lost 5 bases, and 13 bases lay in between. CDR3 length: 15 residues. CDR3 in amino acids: CASSQDQQLIETQYF. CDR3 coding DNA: TGTGCCAGCAGCCAAGATCAACAGTTAATTGAGACCCAGTACTTC.

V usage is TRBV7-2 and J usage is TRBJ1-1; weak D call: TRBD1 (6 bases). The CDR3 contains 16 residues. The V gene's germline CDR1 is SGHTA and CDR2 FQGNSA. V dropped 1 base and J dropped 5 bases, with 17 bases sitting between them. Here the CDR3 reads CASSLGFLGAKTEAFF. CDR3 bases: TGTGCCAGCAGCTTAGGTTTTCTGGGGGCCAAGACTGAAGCTTTCTTT.

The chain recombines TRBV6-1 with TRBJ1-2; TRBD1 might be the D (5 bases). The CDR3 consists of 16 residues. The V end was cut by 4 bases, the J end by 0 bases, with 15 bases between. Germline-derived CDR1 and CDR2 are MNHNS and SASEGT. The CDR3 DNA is TGTGCCAGCAGTGCTGGGGCAGGGACCACTAACTATGGCTACACCTTC. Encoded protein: CASSAGAGTTNYGYTF.

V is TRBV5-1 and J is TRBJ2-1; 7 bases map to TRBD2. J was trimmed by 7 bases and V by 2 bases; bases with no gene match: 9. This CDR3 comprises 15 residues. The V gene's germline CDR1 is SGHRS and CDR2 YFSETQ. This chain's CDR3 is CASSFQRGRMNEQFF. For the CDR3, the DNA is TGCGCCAGCAGCTTCCAGCGGGGTCGTATGAATGAGCAGTTCTTC.

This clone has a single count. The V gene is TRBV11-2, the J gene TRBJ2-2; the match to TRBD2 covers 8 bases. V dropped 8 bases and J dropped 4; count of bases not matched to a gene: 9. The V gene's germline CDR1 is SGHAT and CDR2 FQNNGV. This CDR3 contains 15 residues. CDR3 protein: CASGPGAGATGELFF. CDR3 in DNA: TGTGCCAGCGGGCCGGGAGCGGGGGCCACCGGGGAGCTGTTTTTT.